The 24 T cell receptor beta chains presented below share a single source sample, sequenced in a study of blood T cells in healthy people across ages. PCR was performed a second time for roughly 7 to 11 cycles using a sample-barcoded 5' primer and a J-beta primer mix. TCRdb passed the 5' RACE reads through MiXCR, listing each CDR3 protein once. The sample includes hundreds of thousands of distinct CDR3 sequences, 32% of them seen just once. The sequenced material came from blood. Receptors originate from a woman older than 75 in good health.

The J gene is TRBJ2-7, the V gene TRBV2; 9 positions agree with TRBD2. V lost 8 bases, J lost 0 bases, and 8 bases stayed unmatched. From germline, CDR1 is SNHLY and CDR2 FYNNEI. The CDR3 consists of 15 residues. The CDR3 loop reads CASRWGGGDSYEQYF. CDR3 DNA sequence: TGTGCCAGCCGGTGGGGCGGGGGGGACTCCTACGAGCAGTACTTC.

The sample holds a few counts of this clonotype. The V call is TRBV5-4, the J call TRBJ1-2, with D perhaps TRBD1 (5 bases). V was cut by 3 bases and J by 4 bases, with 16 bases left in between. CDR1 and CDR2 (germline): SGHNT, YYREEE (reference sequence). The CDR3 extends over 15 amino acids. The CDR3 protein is CASSSRRGSGYGYTF. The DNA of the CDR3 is TGTGCCAGCAGCTCGCGTCGGGGCAGTGGCTATGGCTACACCTTC.

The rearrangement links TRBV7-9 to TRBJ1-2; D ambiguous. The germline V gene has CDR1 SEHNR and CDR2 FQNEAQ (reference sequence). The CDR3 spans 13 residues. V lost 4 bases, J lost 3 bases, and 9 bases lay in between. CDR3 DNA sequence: TGTGCCAGCAGCTCCCATGAATACTATGGCTACACCTTC. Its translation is CASSSHEYYGYTF.

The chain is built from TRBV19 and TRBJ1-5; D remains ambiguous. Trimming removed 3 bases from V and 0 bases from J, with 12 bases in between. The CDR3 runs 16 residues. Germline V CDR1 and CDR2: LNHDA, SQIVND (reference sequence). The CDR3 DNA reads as TGTGCCAGTAGTATGACCTCGGGCAGTAGCAATCAGCCCCAGCATTTT. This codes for CASSMTSGSSNQPQHF.

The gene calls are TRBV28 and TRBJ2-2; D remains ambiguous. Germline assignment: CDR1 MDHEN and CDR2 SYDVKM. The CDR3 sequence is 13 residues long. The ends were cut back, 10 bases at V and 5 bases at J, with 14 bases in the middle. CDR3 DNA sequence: TGTGCCACCCTCCTGCGAAGGACCGGGGAGCTGTTTTTT. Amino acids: CATLLRRTGELFF.

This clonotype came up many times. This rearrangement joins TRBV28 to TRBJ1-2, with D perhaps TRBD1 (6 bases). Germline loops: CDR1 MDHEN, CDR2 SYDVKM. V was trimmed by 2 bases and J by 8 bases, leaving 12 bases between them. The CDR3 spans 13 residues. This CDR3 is CASSLGGARGYTF. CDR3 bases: TGTGCCAGCAGTTTAGGGGGGGCTAGGGGCTACACCTTC.

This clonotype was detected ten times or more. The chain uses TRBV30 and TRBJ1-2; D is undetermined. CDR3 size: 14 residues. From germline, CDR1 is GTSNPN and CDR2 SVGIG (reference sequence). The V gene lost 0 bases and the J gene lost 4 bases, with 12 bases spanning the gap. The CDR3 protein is CAWSVSFGGYGYTF. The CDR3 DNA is TGTGCCTGGAGTGTATCGTTCGGCGGCTATGGCTACACCTTC.

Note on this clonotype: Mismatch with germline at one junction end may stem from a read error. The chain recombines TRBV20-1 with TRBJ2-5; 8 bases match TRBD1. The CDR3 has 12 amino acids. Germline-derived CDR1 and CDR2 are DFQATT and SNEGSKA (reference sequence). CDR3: CRARDRGNEQYF. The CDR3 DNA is TGCAGGGCTAGAGACAGGGGAAATGAGCAGTACTTC.

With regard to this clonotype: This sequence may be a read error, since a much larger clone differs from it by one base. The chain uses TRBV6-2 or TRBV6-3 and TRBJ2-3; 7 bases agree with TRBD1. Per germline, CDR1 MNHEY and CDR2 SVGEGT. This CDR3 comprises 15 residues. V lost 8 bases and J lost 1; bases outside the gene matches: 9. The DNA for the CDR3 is TGTGCCAGCCACACAGGGGCAGGGGGCACAGATACGCAGTATTTT. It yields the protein CASHTGAGGTDTQYF.

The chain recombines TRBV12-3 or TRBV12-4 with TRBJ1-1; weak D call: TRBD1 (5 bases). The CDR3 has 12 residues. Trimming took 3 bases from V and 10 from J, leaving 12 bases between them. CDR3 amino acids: CASSFPDRSAFF. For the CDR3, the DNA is TGTGCCAGCAGTTTCCCCGACAGATCAGCTTTCTTT.

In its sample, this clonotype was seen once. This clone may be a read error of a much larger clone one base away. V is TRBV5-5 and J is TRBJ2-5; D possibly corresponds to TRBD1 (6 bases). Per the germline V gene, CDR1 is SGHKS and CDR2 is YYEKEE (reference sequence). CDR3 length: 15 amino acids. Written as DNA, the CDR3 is TGTGCCAGCAGCTTGGCCACGACAGGCCAAGACACCCAGTACTTC. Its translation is CASSLATTGQDTQYF.

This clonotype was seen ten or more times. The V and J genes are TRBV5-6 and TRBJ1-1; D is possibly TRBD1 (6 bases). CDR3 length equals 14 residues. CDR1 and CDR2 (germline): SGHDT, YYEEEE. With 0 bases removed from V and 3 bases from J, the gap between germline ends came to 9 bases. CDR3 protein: CASSLEGTHTEAFF. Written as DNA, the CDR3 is TGTGCCAGCAGCTTGGAAGGGACACACACTGAAGCTTTCTTT.

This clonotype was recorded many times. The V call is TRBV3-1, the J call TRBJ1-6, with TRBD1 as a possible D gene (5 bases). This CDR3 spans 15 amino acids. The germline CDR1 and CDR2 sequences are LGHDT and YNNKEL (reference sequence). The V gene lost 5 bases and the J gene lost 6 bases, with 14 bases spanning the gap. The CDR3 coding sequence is TGTGCCAGCAGCAAGCCTGGGACGGGTAATTCACCCCTCCACTTT. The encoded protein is CASSKPGTGNSPLHF. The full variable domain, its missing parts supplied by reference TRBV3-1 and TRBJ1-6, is DTAVSQTPKYLVTQMGNDKSIKCEQNLGHDTMYWYKQDSKKFLKIMFSYNNKELIINETVPNRFSPKSPDKAHLNLHINSLELGDSAVYFCASSKPGTGNSPLHFGNGTRLTVT.

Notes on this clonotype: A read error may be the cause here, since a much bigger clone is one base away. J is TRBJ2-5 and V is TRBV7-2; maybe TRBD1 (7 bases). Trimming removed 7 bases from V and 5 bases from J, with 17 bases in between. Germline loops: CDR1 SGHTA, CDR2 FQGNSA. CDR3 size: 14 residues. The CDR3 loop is CASNPRQGGETQYF. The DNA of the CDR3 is TGTGCCAGCAACCCCCGACAGGGAGGCGAGACCCAGTACTTC.

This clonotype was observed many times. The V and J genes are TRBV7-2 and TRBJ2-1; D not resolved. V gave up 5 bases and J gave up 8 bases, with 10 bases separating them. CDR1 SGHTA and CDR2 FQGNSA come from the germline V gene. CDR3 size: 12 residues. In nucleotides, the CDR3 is TGTGCCAGCAGCCCCCAAGGTTATGAGCAGTTCTTC. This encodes CASSPQGYEQFF.

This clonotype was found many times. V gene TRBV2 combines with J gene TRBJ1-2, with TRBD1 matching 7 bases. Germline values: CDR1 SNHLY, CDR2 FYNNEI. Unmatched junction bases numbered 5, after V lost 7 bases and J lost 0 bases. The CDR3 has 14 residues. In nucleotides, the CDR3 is TGTGCCAGCACCGGACAGGCATCTAACTATGGCTACACCTTC. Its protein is CASTGQASNYGYTF.

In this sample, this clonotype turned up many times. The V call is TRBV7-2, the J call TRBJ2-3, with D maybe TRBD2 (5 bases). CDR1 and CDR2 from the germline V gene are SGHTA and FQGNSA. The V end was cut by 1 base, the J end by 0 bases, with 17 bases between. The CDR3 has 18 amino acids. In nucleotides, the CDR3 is TGTGCCAGCAGCTTAGAGGGTACGACTATACTCAGCACAGATACGCAGTATTTT. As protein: CASSLEGTTILSTDTQYF.

DNA for the CDR3: TGCAGCGTTCAGTCCCACTACGAGCAGTACTTC. It yields the protein CSVQSHYEQYF. V usage is TRBV29-1 and J usage is TRBJ2-5; D unclear. Judging by the DNA end, TRBJ2-7 fits better; the J call may be wrong. Per the germline V gene, CDR1 is SQVTM and CDR2 is ANQGSEA. The CDR3 is 11 amino acids.

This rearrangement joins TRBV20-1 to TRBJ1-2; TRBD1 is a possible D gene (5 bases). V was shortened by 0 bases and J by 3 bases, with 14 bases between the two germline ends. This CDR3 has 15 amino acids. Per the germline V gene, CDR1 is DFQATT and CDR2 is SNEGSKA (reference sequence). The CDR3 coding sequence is TGCAGTGCTAGAGATCCGTTGGGAGGGGACTATGGCTACACCTTC. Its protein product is CSARDPLGGDYGYTF.

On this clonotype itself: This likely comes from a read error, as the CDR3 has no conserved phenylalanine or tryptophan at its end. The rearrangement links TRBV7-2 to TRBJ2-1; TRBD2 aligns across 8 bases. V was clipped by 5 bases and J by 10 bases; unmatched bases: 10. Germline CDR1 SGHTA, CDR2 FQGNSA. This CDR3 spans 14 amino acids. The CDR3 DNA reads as TGTGCCAGCAGCCCGCGGGGGGCGCGCTACGAGCAGTTCTCC. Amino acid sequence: CASSPRGARYEQFS.

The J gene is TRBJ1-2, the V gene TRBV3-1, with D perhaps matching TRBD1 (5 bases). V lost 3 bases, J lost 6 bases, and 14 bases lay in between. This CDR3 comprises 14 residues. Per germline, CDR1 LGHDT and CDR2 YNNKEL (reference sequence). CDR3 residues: CASSQWRSGDGYTF. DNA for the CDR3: TGTGCCAGCAGCCAGTGGAGATCGGGGGATGGCTACACCTTC.

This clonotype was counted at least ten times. CDR3 nucleotides: TGCGCCAGCAGCCAAGACAGGGGCGCCGGGGAGCTGTTTTTT. Protein: CASSQDRGAGELFF. V usage is TRBV4-3 and J usage is TRBJ2-2; D might be TRBD1 (6 bases). The CDR3 totals 14 residues. Germline V gene data show CDR1 as LGHNA and CDR2 as YSLEER. V shed 0 bases and J shed 6 bases, with 8 bases lying between them.

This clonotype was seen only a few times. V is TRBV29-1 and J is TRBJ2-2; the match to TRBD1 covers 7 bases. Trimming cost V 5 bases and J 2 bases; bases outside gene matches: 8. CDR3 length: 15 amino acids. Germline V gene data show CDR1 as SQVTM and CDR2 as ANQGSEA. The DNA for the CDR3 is TGCAGCGTTTCTTCCGGGACAGTAAACACCGGGGAGCTGTTTTTT. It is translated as CSVSSGTVNTGELFF.

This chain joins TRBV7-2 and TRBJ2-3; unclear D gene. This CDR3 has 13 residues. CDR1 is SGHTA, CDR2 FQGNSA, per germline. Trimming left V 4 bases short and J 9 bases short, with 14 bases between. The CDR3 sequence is CASSSSGYDTQYF. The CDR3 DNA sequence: TGTGCCAGCAGCTCTTCGGGTTACGACACGCAGTATTTT.